The sample holds a few counts of the clone carrying this T cell receptor beta chain. Antigen specificity is unknown. The data belong to a study of early T cells in non-severe SARS-CoV-2 infection. Findings of the study overall: VDJdb matches were skewed toward anti-spike CD8 T cell responses.

The V end lost 6 bases, the J end lost 11 bases, and 23 bases lay between the germline ends. Germline CDR1 MNHNS, CDR2 SASEGT. There are 15 residues in the CDR3. Unique molecular identifiers were attached to individual cDNA molecules. TCRdb re-called the 5' RACE reads with MiXCR, one entry per CDR3 protein. The sample comprises about 98,000 distinct CDR3 sequences, under 15% of which are singletons, and 6.2% rests with the top ten. The sequencing sample was made of whole blood. This sequence originates from an adult who was a healthcare worker with PCR-confirmed SARS-CoV-2 infection or an uninfected control (not recorded which). The J gene is TRBJ1-5, the V gene TRBV6-1; D gene ambiguous. CDR3 protein: CASSEFWAQLGTQHF. The CDR3 region has the DNA TGTGCCAGCAGCGAGTTTTGGGCCCAATTGGGGACCCAGCATTTT.